The text below deals with one T cell receptor beta chain. The authors reverse transcribed roughly 0.5 to 1 ug RNA with random hexamers. immunoSEQ multiplex PCR amplified TCR beta CDR3 across 54 Vbeta, 13 Jbeta. TCRdb re-called the immunoSEQ multiplex PCR reads through MiXCR, storing one row per CDR3 protein. This table has fewer than 200,000 distinct CDR3 sequences, around 90% appearing once. Germline V gene data show CDR1 as SGHVS and CDR2 as FQNEAQ. V dropped 4 bases and J dropped 4 bases, with 17 bases sitting between them. The CDR3 has 15 residues. The data derive from a study of CD8 T cells in Susac syndrome. Negative isolation was used for CD8+ and CD4+ T cells and FACS enrichment for TEMRA cells.

Sequencing used CD4+ T cells from PBMCs. The chain is built from TRBV7-8 and TRBJ2-7, with D possibly TRBD2 on 6 matching bases. The TCR comes from a human donor with Susac syndrome. The chain's CDR3 is CASSSRVGTSYEQYF. CDR3 DNA: TGTGCCAGCAGCTCCCGGGTCGGGACTTCATACGAGCAGTACTTC.